The next 26 T cell receptor beta chains were all read from a single sample in a study of siplizumab effects on memory and regulatory T cells. Clones were sequenced by immunoSEQ multiplex PCR, and TCRdb holds only the in-frame ones, with some missing. The sample gives about 100,000 clones, 94% of which show up once; over 0.55% is in the top ten. The source material was Tregs sorted from blood. Receptors were obtained from a human donor in good health.

This sequence joins TRBV27 and TRBJ2-1; TRBD1 matches 8 bases. V lost 2 bases, J lost 4 bases, and 4 bases stayed unmatched. Germline V lookup: CDR1 MNHEY, CDR2 SMNVEV (reference sequence). This CDR3 has 15 amino acids. CDR3 nucleotides: TGTGCCAGCAGTTTAGGGACAGGCCCGTACAATGAGCAGTTCTTC. Protein: CASSLGTGPYNEQFF.

CDR3 residues: CASSLAGNQPQHF. CDR3 in DNA: TGTGCCAGTAGCTTGGCGGGGAATCAGCCCCAGCATTTT. The chain links TRBV19 to TRBJ1-5; D is unclear. Germline loops: CDR1 LNHDA, CDR2 SQIVND (reference sequence). The CDR3 is made up of 13 amino acids. V was trimmed by 6 bases and J by 4 bases, leaving 10 bases between them.

This clone has just one count. The chain has TRBV9 and TRBJ2-7, with D possibly being TRBD1 (6 bases). The CDR3 spans 15 residues. The V end lost 3 bases, the J end lost 0 bases, and 13 bases lay between the germline ends. Per germline, CDR1 SGDLS and CDR2 YYNGEE. CDR3 amino acids: CASSGAQGSSYEQYF. In nucleotides, the CDR3 is TGTGCCAGCAGCGGAGCTCAGGGGAGCTCCTACGAGCAGTACTTC.

V gene TRBV27 combines with J gene TRBJ2-7; D is perhaps TRBD1 (6 bases). The CDR3 is made up of 13 amino acids. The V gene's germline CDR1 is MNHEY and CDR2 SMNVEV (reference sequence). Deletions cut 8 bases from V and 3 bases from J, with 14 bases between. CDR3 protein: CASRPTGRYEQYF. In nucleotides, the CDR3 is TGTGCCAGCCGGCCCACAGGGCGCTACGAGCAGTACTTC.

The rearrangement joins TRBV5-1 to TRBJ1-3, with a tentative D call TRBD1 (6 bases). Deletions cut 7 bases from V and 2 bases from J, with 16 bases between. Germline CDR1 reads SGHRS; CDR2 reads YFSETQ. CDR3 length: 15 amino acids. CDR3: CASSLAGGTGNTIYF. The CDR3 DNA sequence: TGCGCCAGCTCCCTCGCGGGGGGCACTGGAAACACCATATATTTT.

This chain joins TRBV19 and TRBJ2-3, with 9 bases lining up with TRBD2. After removal of 4 bases from V and 0 bases from J, the junction contained 11 bases not matched to a gene. CDR1 LNHDA and CDR2 SQIVND come from the germline V gene (reference sequence). The length of the CDR3 is 18 residues. The CDR3 DNA is TGTGCCAGTAGTACTCTAGCGGGACAAACTTCTAGCACAGATACGCAGTATTTT. This codes for CASSTLAGQTSSTDTQYF.

The rearrangement joins TRBV10-3 to TRBJ2-6; perhaps D is TRBD1 or TRBD2 (5 bases each). Trimming pared 8 bases from V and 6 bases from J, leaving 8 bases between. The CDR3 has 12 residues. Per the germline V gene, CDR1 is ENHRY and CDR2 is SYGVKD. CDR3 coding DNA: TGTGCCATCTCCGGGGCGGCCAACGTCCTGACTTTC. It yields the protein CAISGAANVLTF.

This chain uses TRBV7-2 with TRBJ1-3; D is perhaps TRBD1 (5 bases). The V end was cut by 9 bases, the J end by 1 base, with 10 bases between. Germline V lookup: CDR1 SGHTA, CDR2 FQGNSA. The CDR3 loop spans 13 amino acids. The CDR3 sequence: CASRGASGNTIYF. In nucleotides, the CDR3 is TGTGCCAGTAGGGGAGCGTCTGGAAACACCATATATTTT.

The chain has TRBV29-1 and TRBJ2-2, with D perhaps TRBD1 (5 bases). The ends were cut back, 4 bases at V and 6 bases at J, with 15 bases in the middle. This CDR3 region has 14 residues. From germline, CDR1 is SQVTM and CDR2 ANQGSEA. CDR3 bases: TGCAGCGTTGGCCTTGGGTGGGGCCCCGGGGAGCTGTTTTTT. Its translation is CSVGLGWGPGELFF.

This chain joins TRBV5-4 and TRBJ1-1, with 9 bases aligning to TRBD1. With V trimmed by 4 bases and J by 11 bases, 12 bases remained unmatched. CDR3 length: 14 residues. CDR1 and CDR2 (germline): SGHNT, YYREEE (reference sequence). The CDR3 DNA reads TGTGCCAGCAGCATGAACATGAACAGGGGGCCTGCTTTCTTT. It codes for CASSMNMNRGPAFF. The complete variable domain, with remaining parts taken from reference TRBV5-4 and TRBJ1-1, reads ETGVTQSPTHLIKTRGQQVTLRCSSQSGHNTVSWYQQALGQGPQFIFQYYREEENGRGNFPPRFSGLQFPNYSSELNVNALELDDSALYLCASSMNMNRGPAFFGQGTRLTVV.

This rearrangement joins TRBV7-8 to TRBJ2-7, with D tentatively TRBD1 or TRBD2 (5 bases each). The germline V and J ends were trimmed by 7 bases and 1 base, with 11 bases remaining between them. Per the germline V gene, CDR1 is SGHVS and CDR2 is FQNEAQ. CDR3 length equals 13 residues. CDR3 in DNA: TGTGCCAGCACCAGGGACGTATCCTACGAGCAGTACTTC. This codes for CASTRDVSYEQYF.

As for this clone: The same CDR3 also results from other DNA sequences found in this sample. The chain uses TRBV28 and TRBJ2-7; D unresolved. The germline V gene has CDR1 MDHEN and CDR2 SYDVKM. The CDR3 covers 12 residues. Trimming shortened V by 2 bases and J by 3 bases, and 5 bases separated the two germline ends. CDR3 loop: CASSLVGYEQYF. CDR3 nucleotide sequence: TGTGCCAGCAGTTTAGTTGGCTACGAGCAGTACTTC.

This chain links TRBV28 with TRBJ2-7; tentatively, D is TRBD1 (6 bases). This CDR3 region has 15 residues. The germline CDR1 and CDR2 sequences are MDHEN and SYDVKM. Trimming removed 5 bases at V and 6 bases at J, with 20 bases between. The CDR3 region has the DNA TGTGCCAGCAGTGAGACGGGACACAGAAAACCCGAGCAGTACTTC. It yields the protein CASSETGHRKPEQYF.

This sequence joins TRBV5-1 and TRBJ2-1, with D maybe TRBD1 (5 bases). V lost 0 bases and J lost 6, with 13 bases in between. CDR3 length: 15 residues. The germline V gene has CDR1 SGHRS and CDR2 YFSETQ. This CDR3 is CASSLDFYRRNEQFF. CDR3 nucleotide sequence: TGCGCCAGCAGCTTGGATTTCTACAGGCGCAATGAGCAGTTCTTC.

This rearrangement joins TRBV28 to TRBJ1-2, with TRBD1 matching 7 bases. Looked up from germline, CDR1 is MDHEN and CDR2 is SYDVKM. Trimming took 5 bases from V and 8 from J; bases not matched to a gene: 11. The CDR3 has 14 residues. This CDR3 is CASSLIKGAGGYTF. Written as DNA, the CDR3 is TGTGCCAGCAGTCTAATAAAGGGGGCGGGAGGCTACACCTTC.

The chain recombines TRBV19 with TRBJ1-1, with TRBD1 as a possible D gene (6 bases). Per germline, CDR1 LNHDA and CDR2 SQIVND (reference sequence). Between the trimmed V and J ends, which lost 6 bases and 8 bases, there was a span of 31 bases. The CDR3 sequence is 18 residues long. The CDR3 DNA follows: TGTGCCAGTAGCGACCCCCGGACAGTAACACAACCGGAGGCGGAAGCTTTCTTT. Translated: CASSDPRTVTQPEAEAFF.

This clone was seen once. This chain uses TRBV28 with TRBJ2-3; D might be TRBD2 (5 bases). This CDR3 has 18 residues. The V gene lost 3 bases and the J gene lost 0 bases, with 19 bases spanning the gap. The germline V gene encodes CDR1 MDHEN and CDR2 SYDVKM. CDR3 loop: CASSLVTLEGSSTDTQYF. CDR3 bases: TGTGCCAGCAGTTTGGTTACCCTCGAGGGATCTAGCACAGATACGCAGTATTTT.

This clone was found once. The V and J genes are TRBV28 and TRBJ2-3; weak D call: TRBD2 (6 bases). Germline V gene data show CDR1 as MDHEN and CDR2 as SYDVKM. The CDR3 length is 15 residues. Trimming left V 8 bases short and J 2 bases short, with 17 bases between. CDR3 DNA sequence: TGTGCCAGCCACTACCGGGGGAGTTTCACAGATACGCAGTATTTT. Translated: CASHYRGSFTDTQYF.

The chain joins TRBV18 to TRBJ2-7; TRBD2 aligns across 9 bases. The CDR3 runs 16 residues. V shed 3 bases, J shed 1 base, and the junction held 7 bases outside the gene matches. Germline CDR1 reads KGHSH; CDR2 reads LQKENI. CDR3 DNA sequence: TGTGCCAGCTCACCGAGGTTGGCGGGAGGGTCCTACGAGCAGTACTTC. This codes for CASSPRLAGGSYEQYF.

The rearrangement uses TRBV30 and TRBJ2-3; 7 bases line up with TRBD2. The V gene end was trimmed by 3 bases and the J gene end by 5 bases; junction bases not matched to a gene: 5. Per the germline V gene, CDR1 is GTSNPN and CDR2 is SVGIG (reference sequence). The CDR3 loop spans 13 amino acids. This CDR3 is CAWRVVAGDTQYF. In nucleotides, the CDR3 is TGTGCCTGGAGGGTGGTAGCGGGAGATACGCAGTATTTT.

The rearrangement uses TRBV20-1 and TRBJ2-3; no clear D. CDR3 length: 11 residues. The V and J ends lost 6 bases and 10 bases respectively, with 14 bases between them. The germline V gene has CDR1 DFQATT and CDR2 SNEGSKA (reference sequence). CDR3 nucleotides: TGCAGTGCGGAAGGGCCCCGATCGCAGTATTTT. Protein product: CSAEGPRSQYF.

The chain links TRBV19 to TRBJ2-5; possible D gene TRBD1, 6 bases. V lost 5 bases and J lost 5, with 15 bases in between. This CDR3 comprises 14 residues. CDR1 and CDR2 (germline): LNHDA, SQIVND (reference sequence). CDR3 DNA sequence: TGTGCCAGTAGTTCGAACAGGGATTGGGAGACCCAGTACTTC. Its translation is CASSSNRDWETQYF.

Here the CDR3 reads CASRAAGSLNEQYF. The CDR3 coding sequence is TGTGCCAGCAGGGCGGCAGGGTCGCTCAACGAGCAGTACTTC. This chain uses TRBV2 with TRBJ2-7; the D gene is possibly TRBD1 (5 bases). Germline V gene data show CDR1 as SNHLY and CDR2 as FYNNEI. This CDR3 is built from 14 residues. V was clipped by 6 bases and J by 5 bases, with 17 bases between them.

The V call is TRBV27, the J call TRBJ2-7; D is uncertain. V gave up 3 bases and J gave up 0 bases, with 9 bases separating them. This CDR3 has 14 amino acids. The germline V gene has CDR1 MNHEY and CDR2 SMNVEV (reference sequence). CDR3 DNA sequence: TGTGCCAGCAGTTTTCGGTGGGACTCCTACGAGCAGTACTTC. Its translation: CASSFRWDSYEQYF.

This CDR3 reads CASSGTPNEQFF. In DNA form, the CDR3 reads TGTGCCAGCAGCGGGACCCCCAATGAGCAGTTCTTC. The rearrangement links TRBV7-9 to TRBJ2-1; either TRBD1 or TRBD2 may fit D (5 bases each). The V end was cut by 5 bases, the J end by 6 bases, with 8 bases between. The CDR3 is made up of 12 amino acids. Germline lookup yields CDR1 SEHNR and CDR2 FQNEAQ (reference sequence).

CDR3 sequence reads: CASSADWVSYNEQFF. In nucleotides, the CDR3 is TGTGCCAGCAGCGCGGATTGGGTGAGTTACAATGAGCAGTTCTTC. V gene TRBV9 combines with J gene TRBJ2-1; the D is unclear. The length of the CDR3 is 15 residues. The V and J ends lost 3 bases and 4 bases respectively, with 14 bases between them. Germline assignment: CDR1 SGDLS and CDR2 YYNGEE.